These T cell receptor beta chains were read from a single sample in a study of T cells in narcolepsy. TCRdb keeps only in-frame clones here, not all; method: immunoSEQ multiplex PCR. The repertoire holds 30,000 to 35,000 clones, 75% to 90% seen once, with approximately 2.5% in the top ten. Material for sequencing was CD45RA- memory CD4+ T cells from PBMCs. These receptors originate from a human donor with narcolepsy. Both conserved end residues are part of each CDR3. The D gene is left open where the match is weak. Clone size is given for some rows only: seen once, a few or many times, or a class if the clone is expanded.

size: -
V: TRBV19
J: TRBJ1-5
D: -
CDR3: CATNDGYNQPQHF
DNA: TGTGCCACTAACGATGGATACAATCAGCCCCAGCATTTT

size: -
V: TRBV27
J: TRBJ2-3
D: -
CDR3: CASNTAPLTDTQYF
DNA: TGTGCCAGCAACACCGCGCCTCTGACAGATACGCAGTATTTT

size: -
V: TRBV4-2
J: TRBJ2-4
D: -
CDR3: CASSQDNPTSGLAKNIQYF
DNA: TGTGCCAGCAGCCAAGATAACCCGACTAGTGGGCTAGCCAAAAACATTCAGTACTTC

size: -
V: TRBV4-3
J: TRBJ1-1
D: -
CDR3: CASSQDLAGAEAFF
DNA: TGCGCCAGCAGCCAAGATCTGGCGGGAGCTGAAGCTTTCTTT

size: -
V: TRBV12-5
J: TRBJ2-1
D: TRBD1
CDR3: CASGSGQGSYNEQFF
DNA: TGTGCTAGTGGTTCGGGACAGGGCAGCTACAATGAGCAGTTCTTC

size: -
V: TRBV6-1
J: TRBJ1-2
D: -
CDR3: CASSEGRSNYGYTF
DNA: TGTGCCAGCAGTGAAGGCAGATCCAACTATGGCTACACCTTC

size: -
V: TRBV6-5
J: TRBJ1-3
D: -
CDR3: CASSYAQDSSGNTIYF
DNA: TGTGCCAGCAGTTACGCACAGGACAGCTCTGGAAACACCATATATTTT

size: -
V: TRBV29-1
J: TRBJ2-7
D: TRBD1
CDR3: CSVGDRVESEQYF
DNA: TGCAGCGTTGGGGACAGGGTCGAAAGCGAGCAGTACTTC

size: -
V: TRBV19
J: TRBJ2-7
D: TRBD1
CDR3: CASSINRGYEQYF
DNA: TGTGCCAGTAGTATTAACAGGGGTTACGAGCAGTACTTC

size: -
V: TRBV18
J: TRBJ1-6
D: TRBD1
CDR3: CASSPGQDSYNSPLHF
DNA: TGTGCCAGCTCACCAGGACAGGACTCCTATAATTCACCCCTCCACTTT

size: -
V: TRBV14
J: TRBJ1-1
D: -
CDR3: CASSQTKNTEAFF
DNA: TGTGCCAGCAGCCAAACTAAGAACACTGAAGCTTTCTTT

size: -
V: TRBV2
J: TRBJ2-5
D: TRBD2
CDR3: CAAGPGLAGQTQYF
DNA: TGTGCCGCGGGCCCGGGACTAGCGGGACAGACCCAGTACTTC

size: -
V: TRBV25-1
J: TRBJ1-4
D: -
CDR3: CASSELSFGRDEKLFF
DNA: TGTGCCAGCAGTGAACTCTCTTTTGGGAGGGATGAAAAACTGTTTTTT

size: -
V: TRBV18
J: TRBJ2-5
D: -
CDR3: CASSPYQETQYF
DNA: TGTGCCAGCTCTCCGTACCAAGAGACCCAGTACTTC

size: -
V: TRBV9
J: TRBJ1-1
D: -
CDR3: CASSGEGRANTEAFF
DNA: TGTGCCAGCAGCGGAGAGGGGAGAGCTAACACTGAAGCTTTCTTT

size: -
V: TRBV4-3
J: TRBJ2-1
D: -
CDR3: CASSQDPRSGINEQFF
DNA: TGCGCCAGCAGCCAAGATCCTAGATCAGGGATCAATGAGCAGTTCTTC

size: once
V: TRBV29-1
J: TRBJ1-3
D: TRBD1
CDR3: CSVEGGTAGNTIYF
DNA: TGCAGCGTTGAAGGGGGGACAGCTGGAAACACCATATATTTT

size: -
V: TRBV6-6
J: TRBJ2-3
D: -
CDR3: CASSYKGDTQYF
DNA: TGTGCCAGCAGTTACAAGGGAGATACGCAGTATTTT

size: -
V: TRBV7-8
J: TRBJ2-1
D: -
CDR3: CASSRTVEQFF
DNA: TGTGCCAGCAGCAGGACCGTGGAGCAGTTCTTC

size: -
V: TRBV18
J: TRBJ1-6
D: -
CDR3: CASSPEGPNSPLHF
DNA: TGTGCCAGCTCACCAGAAGGCCCCAATTCACCCCTCCACTTT

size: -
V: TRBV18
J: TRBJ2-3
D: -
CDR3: CASSPFKQITDTQYF
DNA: TGTGCCAGCTCACCCTTTAAACAGATCACAGATACGCAGTATTTT

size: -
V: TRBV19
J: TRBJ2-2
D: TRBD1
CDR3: CASSRQGKGTGELFF
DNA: TGTGCCAGTAGCCGACAGGGAAAGGGGACCGGGGAGCTGTTTTTT

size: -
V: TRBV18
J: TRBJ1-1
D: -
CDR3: CASSRLGSDTEAFF
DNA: TGTGCCAGCTCACGATTAGGGAGTGACACTGAAGCTTTCTTT

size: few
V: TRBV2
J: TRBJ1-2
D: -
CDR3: CASSEQVQVGYGYTF
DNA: TGTGCCAGCAGTGAACAGGTGCAGGTCGGCTATGGCTACACCTTC

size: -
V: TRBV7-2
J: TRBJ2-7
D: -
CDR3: CASSPDPGPHVEQYF
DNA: TGTGCCAGCAGCCCAGACCCCGGACCCCACGTCGAGCAGTACTTC

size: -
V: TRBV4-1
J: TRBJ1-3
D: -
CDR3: CASSLEGSSGNTIYF
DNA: TGCGCCAGCAGCCTTGAGGGATCCTCTGGAAACACCATATATTTT

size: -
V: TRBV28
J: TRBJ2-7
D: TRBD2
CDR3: CASSLPGGEQYF
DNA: TGTGCCAGCAGCCTCCCGGGGGGCGAGCAGTACTTC

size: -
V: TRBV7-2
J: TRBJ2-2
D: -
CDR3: CASSLIRGATGELFF
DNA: TGTGCCAGCAGCTTAATCAGGGGGGCTACCGGGGAGCTGTTTTTT

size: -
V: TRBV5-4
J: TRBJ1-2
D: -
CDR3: CASSPLGRQYGYTF
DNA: TGTGCCAGCAGCCCCCTGGGGCGGCAATACGGCTACACCTTC

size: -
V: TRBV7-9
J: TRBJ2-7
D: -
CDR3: CASSPRSTAGAEQYF
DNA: TGTGCCAGCAGCCCCAGGTCGACTGCTGGCGCCGAGCAGTACTTC

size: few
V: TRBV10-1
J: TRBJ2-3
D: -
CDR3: CASSERLDGGFQDTQYF
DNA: TGCGCCAGCAGTGAGAGATTGGACGGGGGTTTTCAAGATACGCAGTATTTT

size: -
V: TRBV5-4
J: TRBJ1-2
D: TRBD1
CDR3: CASSSRDRDYGYTF
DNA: TGTGCCAGCAGCTCCCGGGACAGGGACTATGGCTACACCTTC

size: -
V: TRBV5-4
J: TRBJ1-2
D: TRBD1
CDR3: CASSPGTAGGALSYGYTF
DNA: TGTGCCAGCAGCCCGGGGACAGCCGGCGGAGCGTTAAGCTATGGCTACACCTTC

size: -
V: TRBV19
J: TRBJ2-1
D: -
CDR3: CASSITRTVLYNEQFF
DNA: TGTGCCAGTAGTATAACAAGGACAGTACTATACAATGAGCAGTTCTTC

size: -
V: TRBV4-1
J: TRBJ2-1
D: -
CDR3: CASSHLDYNNEQFF
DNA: TGCGCCAGCAGCCACCTAGACTATAACAATGAGCAGTTCTTC

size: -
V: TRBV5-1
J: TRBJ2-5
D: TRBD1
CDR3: CASGPGTGPLETQYF
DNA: TGCGCCAGCGGACCCGGGACAGGGCCTCTCGAGACCCAGTACTTC

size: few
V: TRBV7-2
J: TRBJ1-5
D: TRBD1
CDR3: CASSIRTGQDQPQHF
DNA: TGTGCCAGCAGCATCCGGACAGGCCAAGATCAGCCCCAGCATTTT

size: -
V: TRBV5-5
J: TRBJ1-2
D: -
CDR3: CASSLGGGTIYGYTF
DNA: TGTGCCAGCAGCTTGGGTGGGGGCACCATCTATGGCTACACCTTC

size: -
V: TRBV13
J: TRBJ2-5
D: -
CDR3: CASTKTGQPLPTQYF
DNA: TGTGCCAGCACCAAAACTGGACAACCCCTACCGACCCAGTACTTC

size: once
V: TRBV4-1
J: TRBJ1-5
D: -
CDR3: CASSQDFNYNQPQHF
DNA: TGCGCCAGCAGCCAAGATTTCAATTACAATCAGCCCCAGCATTTT

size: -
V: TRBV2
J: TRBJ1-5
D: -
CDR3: CASSTGNQPQHF
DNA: TGTGCCAGCAGTACCGGCAATCAGCCCCAGCATTTT

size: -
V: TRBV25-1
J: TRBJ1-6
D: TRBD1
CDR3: CASSDSQGASTSPLHF
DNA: TGTGCCAGCAGTGATTCCCAGGGGGCATCCACTTCACCCCTCCACTTT

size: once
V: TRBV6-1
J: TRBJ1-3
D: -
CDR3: CASRDAQQGNTIYF
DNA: TGTGCCAGCAGGGATGCCCAACAAGGAAACACCATATATTTT

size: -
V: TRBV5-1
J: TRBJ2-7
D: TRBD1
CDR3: CASSSGQGAPPYEQYF
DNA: TGCGCCAGCAGCTCAGGACAGGGGGCGCCGCCCTACGAGCAGTACTTC

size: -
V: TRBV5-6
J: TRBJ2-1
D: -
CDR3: CASSLMTGIFFEQFF
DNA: TGTGCCAGCAGCTTAATGACGGGGATCTTTTTTGAGCAGTTCTTC

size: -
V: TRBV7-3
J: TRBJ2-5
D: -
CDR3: CASSPTGTAQETQYF
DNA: TGTGCCAGCAGCCCAACGGGGACGGCCCAAGAGACCCAGTACTTC

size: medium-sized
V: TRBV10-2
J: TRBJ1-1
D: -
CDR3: CASRPDRNTEAFF
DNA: TGCGCCAGCAGGCCGGACCGGAACACTGAAGCTTTCTTT

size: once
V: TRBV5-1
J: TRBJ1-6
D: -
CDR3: CASSFSDNSPLHF
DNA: TGCGCCAGCAGCTTCTCAGATAATTCACCCCTCCACTTT

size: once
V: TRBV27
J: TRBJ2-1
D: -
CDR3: CASSPLGGGPYNEQFF
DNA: TGTGCCAGCAGTCCCCTGGGGGGGGGCCCCTACAATGAGCAGTTCTTC

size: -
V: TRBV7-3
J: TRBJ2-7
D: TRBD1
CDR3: CASSLNPRDSLFF
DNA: TGTGCCAGCAGCTTAAACCCCCGGGACAGCCTCTTCTTC

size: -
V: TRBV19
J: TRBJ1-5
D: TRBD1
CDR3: CATRGGTGGLSSNQPQHF
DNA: TGTGCCACCAGGGGAGGGACAGGGGGCTTATCGAGCAATCAGCCCCAGCATTTT

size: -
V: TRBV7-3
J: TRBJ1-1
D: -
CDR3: CASTLSEGTEAFF
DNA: TGTGCCAGCACCCTATCCGAGGGAACTGAAGCTTTCTTT